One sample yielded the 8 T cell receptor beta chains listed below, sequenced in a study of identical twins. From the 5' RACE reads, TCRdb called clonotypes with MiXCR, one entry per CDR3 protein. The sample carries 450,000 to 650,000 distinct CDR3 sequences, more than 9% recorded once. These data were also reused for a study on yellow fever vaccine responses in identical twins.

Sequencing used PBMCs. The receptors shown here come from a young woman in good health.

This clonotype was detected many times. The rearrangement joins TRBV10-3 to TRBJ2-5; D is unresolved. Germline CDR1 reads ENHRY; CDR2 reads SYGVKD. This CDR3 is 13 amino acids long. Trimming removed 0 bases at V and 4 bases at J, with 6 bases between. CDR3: CAISESIGETQYF. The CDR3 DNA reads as TGTGCCATCAGTGAGTCGATCGGAGAGACCCAGTACTTC.

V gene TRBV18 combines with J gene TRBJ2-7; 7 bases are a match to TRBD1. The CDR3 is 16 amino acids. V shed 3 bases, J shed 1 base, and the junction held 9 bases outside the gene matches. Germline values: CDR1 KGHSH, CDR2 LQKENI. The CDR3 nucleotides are TGTGCCAGCTCACCTCAGAAGGGGGCCGGGTCCTACGAGCAGTACTTC. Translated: CASSPQKGAGSYEQYF.

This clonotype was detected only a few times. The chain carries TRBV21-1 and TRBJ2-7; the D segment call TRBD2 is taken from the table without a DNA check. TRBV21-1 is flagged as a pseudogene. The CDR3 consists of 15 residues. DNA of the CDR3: TGTGCCAGCATGGGGACTAGCGGGGATTCCTACGAGCAGTACTTC. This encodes CASMGTSGDSYEQYF.

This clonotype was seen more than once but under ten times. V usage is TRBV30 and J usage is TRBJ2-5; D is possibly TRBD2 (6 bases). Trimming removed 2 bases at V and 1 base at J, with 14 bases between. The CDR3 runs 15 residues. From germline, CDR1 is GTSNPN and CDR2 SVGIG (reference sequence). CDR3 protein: CAWSWGGRIQETQYF. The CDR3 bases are TGTGCCTGGAGTTGGGGTGGGAGGATCCAAGAGACCCAGTACTTC.

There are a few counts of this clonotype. This CDR3 reads CASSAGHPSNQPQHF. In DNA, the CDR3 is TGCGCCAGCAGCGCGGGACATCCAAGCAATCAGCCCCAGCATTTT. The chain is built from TRBV10-2 and TRBJ1-5; a possible D gene is TRBD1 (6 bases). Germline V gene data show CDR1 as WSHSY and CDR2 as SAAADI. The V end was cut by 6 bases, the J end by 1 base, with 13 bases between. This CDR3 region has 15 residues.

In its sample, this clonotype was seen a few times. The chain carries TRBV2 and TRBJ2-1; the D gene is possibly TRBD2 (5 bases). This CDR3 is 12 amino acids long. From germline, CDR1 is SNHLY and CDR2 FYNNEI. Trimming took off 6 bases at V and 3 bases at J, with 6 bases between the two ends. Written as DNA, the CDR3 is TGTGCCAGCAGGAGGGACTACAATGAGCAGTTCTTC. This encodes CASRRDYNEQFF.

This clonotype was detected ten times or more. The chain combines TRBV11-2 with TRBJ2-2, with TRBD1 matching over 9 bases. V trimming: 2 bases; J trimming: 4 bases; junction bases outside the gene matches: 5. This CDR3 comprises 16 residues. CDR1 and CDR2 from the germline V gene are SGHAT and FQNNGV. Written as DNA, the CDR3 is TGTGCCAGCAGCTTATCCCCGGACAGGGGCACCGGGGAGCTGTTTTTT. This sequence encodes CASSLSPDRGTGELFF. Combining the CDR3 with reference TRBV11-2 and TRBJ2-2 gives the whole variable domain EAGVAQSPRYKIIEKRQSVAFWCNPISGHATLYWYQQILGQGPKLLIQFQNNGVVDDSQLPKDRFSAERLKGVDSTLKIQPAKLEDSAVYLCASSLSPDRGTGELFFGEGSRLTVL.

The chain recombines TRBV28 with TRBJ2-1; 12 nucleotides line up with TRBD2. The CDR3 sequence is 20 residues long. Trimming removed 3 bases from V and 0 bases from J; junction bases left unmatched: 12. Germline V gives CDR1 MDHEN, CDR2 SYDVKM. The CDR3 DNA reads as TGTGCCAGCAGTTTTCCCTTTCGGACTAGCGGGAATCCCTCCTACAATGAGCAGTTCTTC. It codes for CASSFPFRTSGNPSYNEQFF.